A single sample gave rise to the 7 T cell receptor beta chains below, sequenced in a study of blood T cell repertoires in COVID-19. Only in-frame clones appear in the TCRdb table, and some are missing; sequencing was by immunoSEQ multiplex PCR. The table includes 150,000 to 180,000 clones, roughly nine tenths detected once. The specimen sequenced was peripheral blood. The receptors come from a man between 45 and 60 years old with acute or convalescent COVID-19.

This clone has more than one count but fewer than ten. The chain recombines TRBV6-6 with TRBJ2-5; tentatively, D is TRBD1 (6 bases). Trimming stripped 4 bases from V and 0 bases from J, with 12 bases between. The CDR3 runs to 15 residues. CDR1 and CDR2 from the germline V gene are MNHNY and SVGAGI (reference sequence). The CDR3 DNA follows: TGTGCCAGCAGTTCCTCGGACAGTTACCAAGAGACCCAGTACTTC. This translates into CASSSSDSYQETQYF.

This sequence joins TRBV6-5 and TRBJ1-4, with TRBD1 matching 7 bases. In germline, CDR1 is MNHEY, CDR2 SVGAGI. This CDR3 contains 14 residues. J lost 11 bases, V lost 6 bases, and 12 bases had no gene match. CDR3 sequence (DNA): TGTGCCAGCAGCCGACAGGGACTGCCGGGGAAACTGTTTTTT. It translates to CASSRQGLPGKLFF.

The sample holds a few counts of this clone. The chain recombines TRBV18 with TRBJ1-1; no reliable D call. Germline V gives CDR1 KGHSH, CDR2 LQKENI. V was trimmed by 7 bases and J by 1 base, leaving 7 bases between them. The CDR3 has 12 amino acids. This CDR3 reads CASLRANTEAFF. CDR3 coding DNA: TGTGCCAGCTTGCGGGCGAACACTGAAGCTTTCTTT.

The chain has TRBV28 and TRBJ2-1; D is undetermined. This CDR3 spans 13 amino acids. Germline values: CDR1 MDHEN, CDR2 SYDVKM. The V gene lost 6 bases and the J gene lost 0 bases, with 6 bases spanning the gap. The CDR3 reads CASRFSSYNEQFF. The DNA of the CDR3 is TGTGCCAGCAGGTTCAGCTCCTACAATGAGCAGTTCTTC.

J is TRBJ2-2 and V is TRBV10-3; TRBD2 matches at 7 bases. J lost 5 bases, V lost 6 bases, and 0 bases had no gene match. The CDR3 length is 12 residues. Germline loops: CDR1 ENHRY, CDR2 SYGVKD. The CDR3 is CAISGRTGELFF. The CDR3 nucleotides read TGTGCCATCAGCGGGAGGACCGGGGAGCTGTTTTTT.

A single count supports this clone. The J gene is TRBJ2-7, the V gene TRBV5-1; tentative D call: TRBD1 (6 bases). Germline assignment: CDR1 SGHRS and CDR2 YFSETQ. V was trimmed by 4 bases and J by 2 bases, leaving 16 bases between them. CDR3 length equals 15 residues. CDR3 protein: CASSLSWGPPYEQYF. The CDR3, as DNA: TGCGCCAGCAGCCTCTCGTGGGGGCCGCCCTACGAGCAGTACTTC.

This chain joins TRBV11-2 and TRBJ2-3; a possible D gene is TRBD2 (5 bases). The CDR3 has 16 amino acids. CDR1 is SGHAT, CDR2 FQNNGV, per germline. V was pared by 1 base and J by 0 bases, with 11 bases between. Here the CDR3 reads CASSLVRVRSTDTQYF. The CDR3 region has the DNA TGTGCCAGCAGCTTAGTGAGGGTCCGTAGCACAGATACGCAGTATTTT.